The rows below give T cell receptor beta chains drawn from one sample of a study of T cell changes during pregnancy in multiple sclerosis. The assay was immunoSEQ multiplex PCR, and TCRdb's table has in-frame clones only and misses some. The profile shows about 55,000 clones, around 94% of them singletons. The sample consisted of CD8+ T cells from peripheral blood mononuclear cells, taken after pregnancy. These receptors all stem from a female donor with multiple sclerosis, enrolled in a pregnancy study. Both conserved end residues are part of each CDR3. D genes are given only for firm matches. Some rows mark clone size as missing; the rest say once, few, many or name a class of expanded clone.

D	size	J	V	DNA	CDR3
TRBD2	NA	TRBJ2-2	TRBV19	TGTGCCAGTAGAAAAGCGGGAGGCAACACCGGGGAGCTGTTTTTT	CASRKAGGNTGELFF
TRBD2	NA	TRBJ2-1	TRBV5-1	TGCGCCAGCAGTGAAGGACTAGCGCTTGAGCAGTTCTTC	CASSEGLALEQFF
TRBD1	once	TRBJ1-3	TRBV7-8	TGTGCCAGCAGCTTTCAACAGGGGATGGTTGCTGGAAACACCATATATTTT	CASSFQQGMVAGNTIYF
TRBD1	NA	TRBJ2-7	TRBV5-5	TGTGCCAGCAGCCTGCTTATCGGGGACAGGGGTACCTACGAGCAGTACTTC	CASSLLIGDRGTYEQYF
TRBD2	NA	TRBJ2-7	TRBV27	TGTGCCAGCAGTTTGGGACTAGCGGCGTACGAGCAGTACTTC	CASSLGLAAYEQYF
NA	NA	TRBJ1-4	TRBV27	TGTGCCAGCAGTTCCACAGGCGGAGGGGAAAAACTGTTTTTT	CASSSTGGGEKLFF
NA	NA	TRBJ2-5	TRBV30	TGTGCCTGGAGGCAGGCGTACCAAGAGACCCAGTACTTC	CAWRQAYQETQYF
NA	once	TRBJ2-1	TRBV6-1	TGTGCCAGCAGTGAAATTAGTCCTGAGCAGTTCTTC	CASSEISPEQFF
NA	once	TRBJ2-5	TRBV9	TGTGCCAGCAGCGTCAGTAGAGTAGGGACACAAGAGACCCAGTACTTC	CASSVSRVGTQETQYF
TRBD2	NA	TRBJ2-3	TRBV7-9	TGTGCCAGCAGCGGACCGGGACTAGCGGGAGTCAGCACAGATACGCAGTATTTT	CASSGPGLAGVSTDTQYF
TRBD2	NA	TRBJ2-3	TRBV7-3	TGTGCCAGCAGCTTAAGGGCGGGGGAGGGCACAGATACGCAGTATTTT	CASSLRAGEGTDTQYF
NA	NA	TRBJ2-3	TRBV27	TGTGCCAGCAGCATAGGGAGGACAGATACGCAGTATTTT	CASSIGRTDTQYF
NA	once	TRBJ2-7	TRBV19	TGTGCCAGTTCGTCGGACGGGACCTACGAGCAGTACTTC	CASSSDGTYEQYF
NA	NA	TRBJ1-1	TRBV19	TGTGCCAGTAGTATCGGGGTGGGGAACACTGAAGCTTTCTTT	CASSIGVGNTEAFF
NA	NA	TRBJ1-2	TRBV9	TGTGCCAGCAGCGTAGGAGGCTTAGATGGCTACACCTTC	CASSVGGLDGYTF
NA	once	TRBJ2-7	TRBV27	TGTGCCAGCAGTTACGTAGTCGGGAGTACCCACGAGCAGTACTTC	CASSYVVGSTHEQYF
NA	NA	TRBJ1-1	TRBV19	TGTGCCAGTAGTATAACGGGTTACACTGAAGCTTTCTTT	CASSITGYTEAFF
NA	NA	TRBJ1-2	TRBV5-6	TGTGCCAGCAGTGGCGGGGGGACTAACTATGGCTACACCTTC	CASSGGGTNYGYTF
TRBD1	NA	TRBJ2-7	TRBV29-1	TGCAGCGTCGACCCGGGACAGGGACCCTACGAGCAGTACTTC	CSVDPGQGPYEQYF
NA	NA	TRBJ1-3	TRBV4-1	TGCGCCAGCAGGGGGGACAATGGGAACACCATATATTTT	CASRGDNGNTIYF
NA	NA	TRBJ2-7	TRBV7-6	TGTGCCAGCAGCTTAAGGGACTCCTCCTACGAGCAGTACTTC	CASSLRDSSYEQYF
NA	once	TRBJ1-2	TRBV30	TGTGCCTGGAGGCCGGGTAGTGGCTACACCTTC	CAWRPGSGYTF
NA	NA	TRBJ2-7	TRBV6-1	TGTGCCAGCAACGAGAGAGGGTGGTCCTACGAGCAGTACTTC	CASNERGWSYEQYF
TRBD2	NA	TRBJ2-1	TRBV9	TGTGCCAGCAGCGGAACCGGGACTAGCGGGAGTATCTACAATGAGCAGTTCTTC	CASSGTGTSGSIYNEQFF
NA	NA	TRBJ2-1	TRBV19	TGTGCCAGTAGTATTAGGGGGAGCTCCTACAATGAGCAGTTCTTC	CASSIRGSSYNEQFF
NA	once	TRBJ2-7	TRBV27	TGTGCCAGCAGGCGACCAACAGGGTCCTGGGACGAGCAGTACTTC	CASRRPTGSWDEQYF
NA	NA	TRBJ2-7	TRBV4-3	TGCGCCAGCAGCCAAGGGAAGGGGGGGAGCTCCTACGAGCAGTACTTC	CASSQGKGGSSYEQYF
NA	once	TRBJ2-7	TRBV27	TGTGCCAGCAGGCCGGGGTCCTGGGGCGGGACCTCCTACGAGCAGTACTTC	CASRPGSWGGTSYEQYF
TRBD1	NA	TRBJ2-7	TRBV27	TGTGCCAGCAGTTTCGCAGGGGGCTACGAGCAGTACTTC	CASSFAGGYEQYF
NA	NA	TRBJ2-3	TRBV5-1	TGCGCCAGCAGCTTGAATGGGGGGGATACGCAGTATTTT	CASSLNGGDTQYF
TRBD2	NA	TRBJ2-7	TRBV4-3	TGCGCCAGCAGCCCGTCTTATAGCGGGAGAAGCTCCTACGAGCAGTACTTC	CASSPSYSGRSSYEQYF
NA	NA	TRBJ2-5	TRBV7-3	TGTGCCAGCAGCTTCCGACAGTACCAAGAGACCCAGTACTTC	CASSFRQYQETQYF
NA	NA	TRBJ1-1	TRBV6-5	TGTGCCAGCAGTTACCGAGGTAGGGGGAAAGAAGCTTTCTTT	CASSYRGRGKEAFF
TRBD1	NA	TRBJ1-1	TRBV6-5	TGTGCCACTGGACAGGGGGAGAACACTGAAGCTTTCTTT	CATGQGENTEAFF
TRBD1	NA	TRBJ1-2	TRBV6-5	TGTGCCAGCAGTCCCTTTCCGGGACAGGGCTATGGCTACACCTTC	CASSPFPGQGYGYTF
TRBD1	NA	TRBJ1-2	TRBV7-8	TGTGCCAGCAGCTTAGCGCCGGGAGGGGGCGGATTCTATGGCTACACCTTC	CASSLAPGGGGFYGYTF
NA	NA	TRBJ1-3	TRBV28	TGTGCCAGTCGTCGGGGTTACTCTGGAAACACCATATATTTT	CASRRGYSGNTIYF
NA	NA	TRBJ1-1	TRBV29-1	TGCAGCGCTACCGGCGGGGATAACACTGAAGCTTTCTTT	CSATGGDNTEAFF
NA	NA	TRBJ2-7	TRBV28	TGTGCCAGCAGTTTACGGGGGGGACAGGGCCCCTACGAGCAGTACTTC	CASSLRGGQGPYEQYF
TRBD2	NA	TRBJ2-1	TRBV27	TGTGCCAGCAGTTTGACTAGCGGGAGGGCCTACAATGAGCAGTTCTTC	CASSLTSGRAYNEQFF